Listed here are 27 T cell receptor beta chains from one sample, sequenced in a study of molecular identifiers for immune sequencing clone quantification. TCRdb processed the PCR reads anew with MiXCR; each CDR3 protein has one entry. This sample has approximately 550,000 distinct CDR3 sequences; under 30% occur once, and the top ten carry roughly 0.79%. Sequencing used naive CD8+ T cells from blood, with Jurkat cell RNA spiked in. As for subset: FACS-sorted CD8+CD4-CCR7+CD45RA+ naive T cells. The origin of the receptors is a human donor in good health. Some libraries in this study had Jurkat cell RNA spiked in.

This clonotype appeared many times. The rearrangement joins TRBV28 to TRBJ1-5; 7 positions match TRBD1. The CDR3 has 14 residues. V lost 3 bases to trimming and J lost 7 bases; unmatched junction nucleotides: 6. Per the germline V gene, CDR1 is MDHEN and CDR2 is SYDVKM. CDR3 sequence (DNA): TGTGCCAGCAGTTTCCTCACAGGGGCCCAGCCCCAGCATTTT. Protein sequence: CASSFLTGAQPQHF. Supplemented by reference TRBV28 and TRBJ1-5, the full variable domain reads DVKVTQSSRYLVKRTGEKVFLECVQDMDHENMFWYRQDPGLGLRLIYFSYDVKMKEKGDIPEGYSVSREKKERFSLILESASTNQTSMYLCASSFLTGAQPQHFGDGTRLSIL.

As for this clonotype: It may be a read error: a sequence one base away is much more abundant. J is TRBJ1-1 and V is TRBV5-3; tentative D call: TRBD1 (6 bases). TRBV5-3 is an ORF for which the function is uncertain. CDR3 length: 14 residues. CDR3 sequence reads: CASSLARRGAAAFF. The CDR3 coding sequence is TGTGCCAGCAGCTTGGCGCGCCGGGGGGCTGCAGCTTTCTTT.

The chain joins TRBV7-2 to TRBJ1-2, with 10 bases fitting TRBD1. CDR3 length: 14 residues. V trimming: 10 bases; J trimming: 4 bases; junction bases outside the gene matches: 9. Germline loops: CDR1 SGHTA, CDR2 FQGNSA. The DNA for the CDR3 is TGTGCCACCAATGGGGGACAGGGGTTCTATGGCTACACCTTC. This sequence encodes CATNGGQGFYGYTF.

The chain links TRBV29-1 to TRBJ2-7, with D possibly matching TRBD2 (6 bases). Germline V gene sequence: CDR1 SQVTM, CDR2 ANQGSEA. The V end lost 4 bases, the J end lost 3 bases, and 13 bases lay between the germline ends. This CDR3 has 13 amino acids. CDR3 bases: TGCAGCGTTGTATCCCGGAGGGGCTACGAGCAGTACTTC. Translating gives CSVVSRRGYEQYF.

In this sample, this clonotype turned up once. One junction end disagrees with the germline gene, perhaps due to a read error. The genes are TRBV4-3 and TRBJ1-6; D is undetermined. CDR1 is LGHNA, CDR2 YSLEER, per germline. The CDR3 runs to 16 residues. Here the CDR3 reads CARSHARSGENSPLPF. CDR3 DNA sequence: TGCGCCCGCAGCCACGCTCGGTCCGGTGAAAATTCCCCCCTCCCCTTT.

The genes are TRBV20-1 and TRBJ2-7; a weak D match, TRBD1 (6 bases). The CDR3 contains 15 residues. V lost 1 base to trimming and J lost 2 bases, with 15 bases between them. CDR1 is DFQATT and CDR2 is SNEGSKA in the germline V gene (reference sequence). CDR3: CSARVLGAPTYEQYF. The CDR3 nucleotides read TGCAGTGCTAGAGTATTGGGGGCACCTACCTACGAGCAGTACTTC.

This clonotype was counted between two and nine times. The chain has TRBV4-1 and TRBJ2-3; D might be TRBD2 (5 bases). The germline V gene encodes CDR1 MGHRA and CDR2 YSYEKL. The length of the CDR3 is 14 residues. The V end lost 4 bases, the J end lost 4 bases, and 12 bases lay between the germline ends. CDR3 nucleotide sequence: TGCGCCAGCAGCCTCGGGGTAGCGTCAGATACGCAGTATTTT. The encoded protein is CASSLGVASDTQYF.

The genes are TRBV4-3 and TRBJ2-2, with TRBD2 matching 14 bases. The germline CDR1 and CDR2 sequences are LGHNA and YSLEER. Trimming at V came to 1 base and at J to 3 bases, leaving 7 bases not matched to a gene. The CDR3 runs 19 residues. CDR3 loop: CASSQATGTSGSHTGELFF. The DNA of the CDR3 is TGCGCCAGCAGCCAAGCAACCGGGACTAGCGGGAGTCACACCGGGGAGCTGTTTTTT.

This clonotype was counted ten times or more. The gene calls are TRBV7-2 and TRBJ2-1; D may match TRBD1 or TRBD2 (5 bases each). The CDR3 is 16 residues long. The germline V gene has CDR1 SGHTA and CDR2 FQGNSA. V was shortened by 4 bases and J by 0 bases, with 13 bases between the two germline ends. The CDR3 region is CASSSTADLSYNEQFF. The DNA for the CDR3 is TGTGCCAGCAGCTCGACAGCGGACCTCTCCTACAATGAGCAGTTCTTC.

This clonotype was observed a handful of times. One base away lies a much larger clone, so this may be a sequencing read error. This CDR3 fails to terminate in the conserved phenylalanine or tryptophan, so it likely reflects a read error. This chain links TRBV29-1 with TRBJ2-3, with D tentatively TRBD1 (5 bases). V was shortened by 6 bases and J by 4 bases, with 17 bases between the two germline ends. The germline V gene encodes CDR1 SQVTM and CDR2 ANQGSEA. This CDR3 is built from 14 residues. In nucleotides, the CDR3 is TGCAGCGTCCGCTCCCGCTTAGGGGCAGATACGCAGTATTTG. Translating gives CSVRSRLGADTQYL.

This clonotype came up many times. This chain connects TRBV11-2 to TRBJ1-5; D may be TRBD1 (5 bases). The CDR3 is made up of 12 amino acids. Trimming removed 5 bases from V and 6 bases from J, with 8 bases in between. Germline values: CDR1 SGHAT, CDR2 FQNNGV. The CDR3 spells CASSPQGQPQHF. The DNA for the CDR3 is TGTGCCAGCAGCCCCCAGGGTCAGCCCCAGCATTTT.

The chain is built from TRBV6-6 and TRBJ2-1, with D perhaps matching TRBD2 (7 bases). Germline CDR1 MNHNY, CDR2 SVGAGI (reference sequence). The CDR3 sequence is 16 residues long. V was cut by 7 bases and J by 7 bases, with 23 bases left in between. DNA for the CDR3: TGTGCCAGCACTCCTGGGGGGGGGGCGCCGCGGAATGAGCAGTTCTTC. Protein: CASTPGGGAPRNEQFF.

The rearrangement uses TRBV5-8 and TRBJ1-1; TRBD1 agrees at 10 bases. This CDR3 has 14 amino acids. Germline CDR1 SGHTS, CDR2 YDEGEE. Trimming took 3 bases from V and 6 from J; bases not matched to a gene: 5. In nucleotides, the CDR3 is TGTGCCAGCAGCTCCGGGACAGGGGTTTCTGAAGCTTTCTTT. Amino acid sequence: CASSSGTGVSEAFF.

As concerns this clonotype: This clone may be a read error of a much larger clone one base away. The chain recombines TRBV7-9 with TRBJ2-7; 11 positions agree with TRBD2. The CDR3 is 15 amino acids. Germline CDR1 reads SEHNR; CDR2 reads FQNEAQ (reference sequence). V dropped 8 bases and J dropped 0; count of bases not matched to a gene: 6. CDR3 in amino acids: CASGPTSGASYEQYF. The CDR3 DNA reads TGTGCCAGCGGCCCGACTAGCGGGGCCTCCTACGAGCAGTACTTC.

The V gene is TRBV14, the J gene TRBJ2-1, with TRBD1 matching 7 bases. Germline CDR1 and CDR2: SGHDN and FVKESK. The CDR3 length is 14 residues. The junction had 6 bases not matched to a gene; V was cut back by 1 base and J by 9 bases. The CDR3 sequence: CASSQAGQCGEQFF. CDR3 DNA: TGTGCCAGCAGCCAAGCGGGACAGTGTGGTGAGCAGTTCTTC.

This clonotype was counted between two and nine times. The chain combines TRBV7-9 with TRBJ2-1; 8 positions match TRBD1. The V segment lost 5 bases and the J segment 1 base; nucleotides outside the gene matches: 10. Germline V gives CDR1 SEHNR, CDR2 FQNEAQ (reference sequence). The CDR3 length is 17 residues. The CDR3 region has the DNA TGTGCCAGCAGCCTCTGGCAGGGGGCCCTATCCTACAATGAGCAGTTCTTC. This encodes CASSLWQGALSYNEQFF.

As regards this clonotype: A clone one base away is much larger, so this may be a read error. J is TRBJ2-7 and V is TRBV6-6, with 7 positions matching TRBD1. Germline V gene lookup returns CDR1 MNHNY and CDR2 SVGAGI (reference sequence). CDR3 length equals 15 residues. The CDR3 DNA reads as TGTGCCAGCGGTTACACCCGGGACAGCTCCTACGAGCAGTACTTC. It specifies CASGYTRDSSYEQYF.

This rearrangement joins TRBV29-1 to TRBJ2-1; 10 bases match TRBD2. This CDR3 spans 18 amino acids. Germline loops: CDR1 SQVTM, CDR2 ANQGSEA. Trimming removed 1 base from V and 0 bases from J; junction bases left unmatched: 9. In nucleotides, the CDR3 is TGCAGCGTTGAAGGTACTAGCGGGGCCCTGAGCTCCTACAATGAGCAGTTCTTC. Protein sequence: CSVEGTSGALSSYNEQFF.

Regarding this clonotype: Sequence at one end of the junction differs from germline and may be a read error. The CDR3 region is CASRSRTANYAQYF. As DNA, the CDR3 is TGTGCCAGCCGCTCGAGGACTGCCAACTACGCGCAGTACTTC. This sequence joins TRBV13 and TRBJ2-7; D is perhaps TRBD2 (5 bases). Germline values: CDR1 PRHDT, CDR2 FYEKMQ (reference sequence). The CDR3 loop spans 14 amino acids.

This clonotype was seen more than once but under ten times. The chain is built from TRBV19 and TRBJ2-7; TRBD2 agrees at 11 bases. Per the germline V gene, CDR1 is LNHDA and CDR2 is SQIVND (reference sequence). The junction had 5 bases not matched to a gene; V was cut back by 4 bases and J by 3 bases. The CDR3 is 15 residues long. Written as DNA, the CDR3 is TGTGCCAGTAGTACACTAGCGGGAGCCCTCTACGAGCAGTACTTC. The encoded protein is CASSTLAGALYEQYF.

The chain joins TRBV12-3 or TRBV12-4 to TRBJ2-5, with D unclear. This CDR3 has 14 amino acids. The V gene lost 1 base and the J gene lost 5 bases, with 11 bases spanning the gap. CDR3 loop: CASSLVQAAETQYF. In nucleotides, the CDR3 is TGTGCCAGCAGTTTAGTCCAGGCCGCCGAGACCCAGTACTTC.

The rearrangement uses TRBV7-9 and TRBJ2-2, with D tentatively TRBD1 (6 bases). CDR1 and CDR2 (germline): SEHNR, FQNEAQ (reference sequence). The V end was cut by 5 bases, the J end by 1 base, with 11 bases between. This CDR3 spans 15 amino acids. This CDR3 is CASSGPDRNTGELFF. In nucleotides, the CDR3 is TGTGCCAGCAGCGGACCGGACAGGAACACCGGGGAGCTGTTTTTT.

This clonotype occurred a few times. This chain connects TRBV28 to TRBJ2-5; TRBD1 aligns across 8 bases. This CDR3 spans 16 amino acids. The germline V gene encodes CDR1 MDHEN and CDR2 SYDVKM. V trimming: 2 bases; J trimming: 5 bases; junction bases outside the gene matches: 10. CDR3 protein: CASSLSPQQGVETQYF. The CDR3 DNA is TGTGCCAGCAGTTTAAGCCCCCAACAGGGGGTGGAGACCCAGTACTTC. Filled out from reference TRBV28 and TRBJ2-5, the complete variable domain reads DVKVTQSSRYLVKRTGEKVFLECVQDMDHENMFWYRQDPGLGLRLIYFSYDVKMKEKGDIPEGYSVSREKKERFSLILESASTNQTSMYLCASSLSPQQGVETQYFGPGTRLLVL.

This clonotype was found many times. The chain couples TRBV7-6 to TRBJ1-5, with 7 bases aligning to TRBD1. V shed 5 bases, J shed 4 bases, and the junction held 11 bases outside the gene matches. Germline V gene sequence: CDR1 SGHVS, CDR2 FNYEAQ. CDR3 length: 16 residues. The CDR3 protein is CASSPMTGSVNQPQHF. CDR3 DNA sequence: TGTGCCAGCAGCCCGATGACAGGGTCGGTGAATCAGCCCCAGCATTTT. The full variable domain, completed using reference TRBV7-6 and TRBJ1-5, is GAGVSQSPRYKVTKRGQDVALRCDPISGHVSLYWYRQALGQGPEFLTYFNYEAQQDKSGLPNDRFSAERPEGSISTLTIQRTEQRDSAMYRCASSPMTGSVNQPQHFGDGTRLSIL.

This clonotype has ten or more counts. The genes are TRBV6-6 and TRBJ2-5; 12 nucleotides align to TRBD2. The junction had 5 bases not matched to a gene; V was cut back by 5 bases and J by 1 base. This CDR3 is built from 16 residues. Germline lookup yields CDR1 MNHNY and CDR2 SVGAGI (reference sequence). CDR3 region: CASSNRLAGVQETQYF. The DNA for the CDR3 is TGTGCCAGCAGTAACCGACTAGCGGGGGTCCAAGAGACCCAGTACTTC.

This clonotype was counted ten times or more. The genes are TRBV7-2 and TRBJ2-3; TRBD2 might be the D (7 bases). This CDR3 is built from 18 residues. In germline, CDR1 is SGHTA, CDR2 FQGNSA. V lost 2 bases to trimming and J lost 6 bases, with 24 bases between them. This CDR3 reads CASSLPALWGGPGDTQYF. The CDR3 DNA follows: TGTGCCAGCAGCTTACCCGCCCTTTGGGGGGGGCCTGGTGATACGCAGTATTTT.

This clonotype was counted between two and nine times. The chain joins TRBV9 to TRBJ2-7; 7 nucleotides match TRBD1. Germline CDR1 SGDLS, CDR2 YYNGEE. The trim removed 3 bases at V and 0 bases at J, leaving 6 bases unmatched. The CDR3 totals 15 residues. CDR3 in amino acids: CASSASGQASYEQYF. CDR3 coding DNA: TGTGCCAGCAGCGCATCAGGACAGGCCTCCTACGAGCAGTACTTC.